The 18 T cell receptor beta chains reported below all come from one sample, sequenced in a study of T-cell memory formation after mild COVID-19. MiXCR, run by TCRdb on the 5' RACE reads, gives a single entry per CDR3 protein. The sample has just over 150,000 distinct CDR3 sequences; 25% to 40% are singletons. Sample: PBMCs or a T cell subset sorted from them (not recorded which). All receptors derive from an adult woman who had mild COVID-19 (a few samples of this study predate the infection). Cell type and time point are not known.

The chain is built from TRBV13 and TRBJ1-1; D ambiguous. CDR1 PRHDT and CDR2 FYEKMQ come from the germline V gene (reference sequence). This CDR3 has 15 amino acids. V was trimmed by 6 bases and J by 2 bases, leaving 16 bases between them. DNA of the CDR3: TGTGCCAGCAGGAGGTTATTGGGTTTAAACACTGAAGCTTTCTTT. Amino acids: CASRRLLGLNTEAFF.

The rearrangement joins TRBV7-3 to TRBJ1-6; perhaps TRBD1 as D (5 bases). The length of the CDR3 is 13 residues. CDR1 and CDR2 (germline): SGHTA, FQGTGA. Trimming cost V 5 bases and J 9 bases, with 11 bases left between them. The CDR3 region is CASSPGPISPLHF. The CDR3 nucleotides read TGTGCCAGCAGCCCGGGACCCATTTCACCCCTCCACTTT.

The chain is built from TRBV4-3 and TRBJ2-5; D not resolved. Trimming took off 6 bases at V and 5 bases at J, with 16 bases between the two ends. Per germline, CDR1 LGHNA and CDR2 YSLEER. This CDR3 region has 14 residues. The CDR3 DNA sequence: TGCGCCAGCAGGTTTCTTGAGGCCGGTGAGACCCAGTACTTC. Amino acid sequence: CASRFLEAGETQYF.

This clonotype occurred a few times. The chain couples TRBV6-5 to TRBJ2-2, with D tentatively TRBD1 (5 bases). The V end lost 3 bases, the J end lost 5 bases, and 7 bases lay between the germline ends. The CDR3 sequence is 13 residues long. Germline V gene lookup returns CDR1 MNHEY and CDR2 SVGAGI. The DNA for the CDR3 is TGTGCCAGCAGTTATGACAGTACCGGGGAGCTGTTTTTT. It is translated as CASSYDSTGELFF.

The chain joins TRBV20-1 to TRBJ2-1; TRBD1 agrees at 9 bases. The CDR3 is 15 amino acids. Germline V lookup: CDR1 DFQATT, CDR2 SNEGSKA (reference sequence). Unmatched junction bases numbered 9, after V lost 6 bases and J lost 3 bases. CDR3 in DNA: TGCAGTGCCCTCTTTTTGGACAGGGGCTACAATGAGCAGTTCTTC. Protein: CSALFLDRGYNEQFF.

This clonotype has more than one count but fewer than ten. CDR3 residues: CASSLYGDGYTF. The CDR3 DNA reads as TGTGCCAGCAGCTTATATGGGGATGGCTACACCTTC. The chain joins TRBV7-2 to TRBJ1-2; D ambiguous. Germline CDR1 and CDR2: SGHTA and FQGNSA. The CDR3 totals 12 residues. The V end lost 2 bases, the J end lost 6 bases, and 7 bases lay between the germline ends. Supplemented by reference TRBV7-2 and TRBJ1-2, the full variable domain reads GAGVSQSPSNKVTEKGKDVELRCDPISGHTALYWYRQSLGQGLEFLIYFQGNSAPDKSGLPSDRFSAERTGGSVSTLTIQRTQQEDSAVYLCASSLYGDGYTFGSGTRLTVV.

The gene calls are TRBV30 and TRBJ2-3; 9 bases match TRBD1. There are 15 residues in the CDR3. Germline trimming cut 0 bases from V and 4 bases from J; bases unmatched to any gene: 5. From germline, CDR1 is GTSNPN and CDR2 SVGIG (reference sequence). This CDR3 reads CAWSVGTGKADTQYF. In DNA form, the CDR3 reads TGTGCCTGGAGTGTAGGGACAGGGAAAGCAGATACGCAGTATTTT.

This clonotype was seen a handful of times. V and J are TRBV20-1 and TRBJ2-1, with TRBD2 matching 8 bases. The V gene end was trimmed by 5 bases and the J gene end by 3 bases; junction bases not matched to a gene: 9. CDR3 size: 15 residues. Per germline, CDR1 DFQATT and CDR2 SNEGSKA (reference sequence). The CDR3 loop is CSAPAGLGFYNEQFF. CDR3 coding DNA: TGCAGTGCTCCGGCGGGACTAGGATTCTACAATGAGCAGTTCTTC.

The chain is built from TRBV20-1 and TRBJ2-1; a weak D match, TRBD1 (5 bases). The CDR3 is made up of 12 amino acids. The V gene lost 6 bases and the J gene lost 12 bases, with 18 bases spanning the gap. Per the germline V gene, CDR1 is DFQATT and CDR2 is SNEGSKA (reference sequence). CDR3 in amino acids: CSAMDNFKAQFF. The CDR3 bases are TGCAGTGCCATGGACAATTTTAAAGCGCAGTTCTTC.

V gene TRBV7-1 combines with J gene TRBJ2-7, with D perhaps matching TRBD2 (5 bases). TRBV7-1 qualifies as an ORF whose function is uncertain. V gave up 5 bases and J gave up 3 bases, with 11 bases separating them. This CDR3 contains 13 residues. Written as DNA, the CDR3 is TGTGCCAGCAGCCCCAACGGGGTCTACGAGCAGTACTTC. Translation gives CASSPNGVYEQYF.

This clonotype was detected only a few times. The V call is TRBV2, the J call TRBJ2-3; the D gene is possibly TRBD1 (5 bases). This CDR3 spans 15 amino acids. Germline CDR1 is SNHLY and CDR2 is FYNNEI. Deletions cut 1 base from V and 5 bases from J, with 13 bases between. For the CDR3, the DNA is TGTGCCAGCAGTGAAGGGGCAGGGTTAGGAGATACGCAGTATTTT. Its protein is CASSEGAGLGDTQYF.

The chain is built from TRBV20-1 and TRBJ2-4; TRBD2 aligns across 7 bases. J was trimmed by 1 base and V by 0 bases; bases with no gene match: 6. CDR1 DFQATT and CDR2 SNEGSKA come from the germline V gene (reference sequence). CDR3 length: 16 amino acids. CDR3 loop: CSARDGGLVAKNIQYF. CDR3 DNA: TGCAGTGCTAGAGACGGGGGGTTGGTTGCCAAAAACATTCAGTACTTC.

This rearrangement joins TRBV20-1 to TRBJ1-5; D not resolved. The CDR3 covers 12 residues. V was cut by 6 bases and J by 0 bases, with 6 bases left in between. The germline V gene encodes CDR1 DFQATT and CDR2 SNEGSKA (reference sequence). The CDR3 protein is CSAHHSNQPQHF. CDR3 coding DNA: TGCAGTGCCCACCATAGCAATCAGCCCCAGCATTTT.

V is TRBV29-1 and J is TRBJ2-1; D gene uncertain. The CDR3 has 11 residues. Looked up from germline, CDR1 is SQVTM and CDR2 is ANQGSEA. Trimming pared 2 bases from V and 9 bases from J, leaving 8 bases between. DNA for the CDR3: TGCAGCGTTGAACTATTCGGTGAGCAGTTCTTC. This encodes CSVELFGEQFF.

The chain has TRBV7-9 and TRBJ2-1; 7 nucleotides agree with TRBD2. The CDR3 extends over 17 amino acids. The germline V gene encodes CDR1 SEHNR and CDR2 FQNEAQ (reference sequence). Trimming removed 2 bases from V and 1 base from J; junction bases left unmatched: 8. The CDR3 spells CASSLPPAGLSYNEQFF. CDR3 in DNA: TGTGCCAGCAGCTTACCCCCAGCGGGGCTTTCCTACAATGAGCAGTTCTTC.

The genes are TRBV7-8 and TRBJ2-7; tentatively, D is TRBD1 (6 bases). The germline V and J ends were trimmed by 5 bases and 3 bases, with 8 bases remaining between them. Germline loops: CDR1 SGHVS, CDR2 FQNEAQ. The CDR3 has 12 residues. CDR3 bases: TGTGCCAGCAGCAGGACAGACTACGAGCAGTACTTC. This encodes CASSRTDYEQYF.

At least ten counts were recorded for this clonotype. The chain carries TRBV6-1 and TRBJ2-5; 8 bases agree with TRBD2. CDR3 size: 18 residues. Per germline, CDR1 MNHNS and CDR2 SASEGT. Germline trimming cut 0 bases from V and 0 bases from J; bases unmatched to any gene: 9. CDR3 in DNA: TGTGCCAGCAGTGAAGCGCGTTGGGCGGGAGGAAACCAAGAGACCCAGTACTTC. It translates to CASSEARWAGGNQETQYF.

A few counts support this clonotype. The rearrangement uses TRBV20-1 and TRBJ2-1; 11 nucleotides align to TRBD2. The CDR3 has 15 residues. The ends lost 1 base at V and 4 bases at J; junction bases unmatched: 3. Germline V gives CDR1 DFQATT, CDR2 SNEGSKA (reference sequence). The CDR3 protein is CSARAVAGGYNEQFF. The CDR3 DNA reads as TGCAGTGCTAGAGCTGTAGCGGGAGGGTACAATGAGCAGTTCTTC.